A single sample gave rise to the 22 T cell receptor beta chains below, sequenced in a study of blood T cell repertoires in COVID-19. Sequencing was performed with immunoSEQ multiplex PCR; in TCRdb, only in-frame clones are kept and a portion is missing. The sample records more than 300,000 clones, 85% to 90% being singletons. The sequencing input was PBMCs or T cells enriched from blood (not recorded which). Receptors were obtained from a man aged 30 to 45 who had recovered from COVID-19.

The chain's CDR3 is CASSHRSGSGNQPQHF. In DNA, the CDR3 is TGTGCCAGCAGTCACAGGTCAGGGTCGGGCAATCAGCCCCAGCATTTT. The V and J genes are TRBV28 and TRBJ1-5, with a tentative D call TRBD1 (5 bases). The CDR3 length is 16 residues. The germline CDR1 and CDR2 sequences are MDHEN and SYDVKM. Trimming left V 5 bases short and J 2 bases short, with 16 bases between.

V is TRBV28 and J is TRBJ1-4, with D perhaps TRBD1 (5 bases). The ends were cut back, 6 bases at V and 0 bases at J, with 14 bases in the middle. The CDR3 contains 16 residues. Germline values: CDR1 MDHEN, CDR2 SYDVKM. The CDR3 region is CASRGGGVATNEKLFF. As DNA, the CDR3 is TGTGCCAGCAGGGGGGGAGGGGTCGCAACTAATGAAAAACTGTTTTTT.

This clone was seen only a few times. The rearrangement joins TRBV20-1 to TRBJ1-2; D not certain. Germline lookup yields CDR1 DFQATT and CDR2 SNEGSKA (reference sequence). The CDR3 totals 10 residues. Trimming shortened V by 7 bases and J by 6 bases, and 9 bases separated the two germline ends. CDR3 amino acids: CSGRANGYTF. The DNA for the CDR3 is TGCAGTGGGCGGGCCAATGGCTACACCTTC.

This chain joins TRBV5-1 and TRBJ2-3; possibly TRBD1 for D (6 bases). This CDR3 is built from 14 residues. Germline lookup yields CDR1 SGHRS and CDR2 YFSETQ. V lost 4 bases, J lost 0 bases, and 9 bases lay in between. The CDR3 reads CASSPQGSTDTQYF. DNA of the CDR3: TGCGCCAGCAGCCCCCAGGGGAGCACAGATACGCAGTATTTT.

This chain uses TRBV27 with TRBJ2-1; 10 bases line up with TRBD1. This CDR3 is 15 amino acids long. The germline gives CDR1 MNHEY, CDR2 SMNVEV (reference sequence). The V gene end was trimmed by 2 bases and the J gene end by 2 bases; junction bases not matched to a gene: 0. The CDR3 loop is CASSLGTGAYNEQFF. CDR3 DNA: TGTGCCAGCAGTTTAGGGACAGGGGCCTACAATGAGCAGTTCTTC.

The chain recombines TRBV5-6 with TRBJ1-1, with a weak D call TRBD1 (6 bases). The CDR3 totals 15 residues. Germline lookup yields CDR1 SGHDT and CDR2 YYEEEE. Trimming left V 2 bases short and J 1 base short, with 12 bases between. CDR3 coding DNA: TGTGCCAGCAGCTTTCCGACGACAGGGAACACTGAAGCTTTCTTT. It is translated as CASSFPTTGNTEAFF.

CDR3 loop: CAWAQGNYGYTF. The CDR3 region has the DNA TGTGCCTGGGCCCAGGGAAACTATGGCTACACCTTC. This sequence joins TRBV30 and TRBJ1-2, with a weak D call TRBD1 (5 bases). The CDR3 is made up of 12 amino acids. V dropped 5 bases and J dropped 2 bases, with 9 bases sitting between them. CDR1 and CDR2 (germline): GTSNPN, SVGIG (reference sequence).

The CDR3 DNA reads TGTGCCAGTACCAAAACATGGGACAGCTCCTACGAGCAGTACTTC. Protein product: CASTKTWDSSYEQYF. This chain uses TRBV19 with TRBJ2-7; TRBD1 matches at 7 bases. Germline assignment: CDR1 LNHDA and CDR2 SQIVND (reference sequence). V trimming: 7 bases; J trimming: 0 bases; junction bases outside the gene matches: 9. CDR3 length: 15 residues.

The chain employs TRBV3-1 (or the pseudogene TRBV3-2) and TRBJ2-7, with 12 bases identical to TRBD1. V was clipped by 4 bases and J by 6 bases; unmatched bases: 4. The CDR3 has 14 amino acids. Germline CDR1 LGHDT, CDR2 YNNKEL (reference sequence). CDR3 in amino acids: CASSPGQGAFEQYF. The CDR3 bases are TGTGCCAGCAGCCCGGGACAGGGGGCCTTCGAGCAGTACTTC.

V usage is TRBV6-5 and J usage is TRBJ1-2; possibly TRBD1 for D (6 bases). Germline V gives CDR1 MNHEY, CDR2 SVGAGI. Deletions cut 1 base from V and 5 bases from J, with 14 bases between. The CDR3 runs to 15 residues. The CDR3 DNA sequence: TGTGCCAGCAGTTACTGGGCAGGGGCCGAGTATGGCTACACCTTC. Its translation: CASSYWAGAEYGYTF.

The rearrangement uses TRBV2 and TRBJ2-2; D might be TRBD1 (6 bases). Germline V gene data show CDR1 as SNHLY and CDR2 as FYNNEI. V lost 2 bases to trimming and J lost 6 bases, with 13 bases between them. The CDR3 extends over 15 amino acids. The CDR3 region has the DNA TGTGCCAGCAGTGAAAGTGGGGGCCCGCCCGGGGAGCTGTTTTTT. Its protein product is CASSESGGPPGELFF.

The genes are TRBV9 and TRBJ2-3; 11 bases agree with TRBD2. Germline CDR1 reads SGDLS; CDR2 reads YYNGEE. This CDR3 region has 16 residues. V lost 0 bases to trimming and J lost 6 bases; unmatched junction nucleotides: 6. CDR3 DNA sequence: TGTGCCAGCAGCGTAGGGCTAGCGGGGGGCCATGATACGCAGTATTTT. Its protein is CASSVGLAGGHDTQYF.

The table lists this clone with a count of one. This chain uses TRBV2 with TRBJ1-1, with a tentative D call TRBD1 (6 bases). The CDR3 runs to 15 residues. The V gene lost 3 bases and the J gene lost 0 bases, with 11 bases spanning the gap. Germline V gene lookup returns CDR1 SNHLY and CDR2 FYNNEI. The CDR3 region is CASSDSDRMNTEAFF. DNA for the CDR3: TGTGCCAGCAGTGATTCGGACAGAATGAACACTGAAGCTTTCTTT.

For this clone: A junction boundary mismatches the germline segment, possibly from a read error. The chain joins TRBV20-1 to TRBJ1-1, with D hard to call. This CDR3 has 11 amino acids. CDR1 is DFQATT, CDR2 SNEGSKA, per germline (reference sequence). The CDR3 DNA follows: TGCAGTCCTAGGGCTAACACTGAAGCTTTCTTT. Its protein product is CSPRANTEAFF.

The CDR3 coding sequence is TGTGCCAGCAGCCCCAGGGGGTCTGGCTACACCTTC. It translates to CASSPRGSGYTF. The chain links TRBV7-2 to TRBJ1-2, with 7 bases that match TRBD1. Germline assignment: CDR1 SGHTA and CDR2 FQGNSA. This CDR3 spans 12 amino acids. Trimming cost V 5 bases and J 7 bases; bases outside gene matches: 4.

This clone was counted a single time. The rearrangement uses TRBV5-1 and TRBJ2-2; D perhaps matches TRBD1 (6 bases). Per germline, CDR1 SGHRS and CDR2 YFSETQ. V gave up 7 bases and J gave up 6 bases, with 19 bases separating them. CDR3 size: 15 residues. The CDR3 sequence is CASCRAGDSPGELFF. The CDR3 nucleotides are TGCGCCAGCTGCCGGGCAGGGGATTCTCCCGGGGAGCTGTTTTTT.

This clone has only a few counts. J is TRBJ1-5 and V is TRBV28, with D perhaps matching TRBD1 (6 bases). From germline, CDR1 is MDHEN and CDR2 SYDVKM. V dropped 10 bases and J dropped 7 bases, with 17 bases sitting between them. The CDR3 has 13 amino acids. The CDR3 region has the DNA TGTGCCAACGCTGGGGGGGCGGGACAGCCCCAGCATTTT. Translated, it gives CANAGGAGQPQHF.

V usage is TRBV28 and J usage is TRBJ2-7; D may be TRBD2 (5 bases). The CDR3 runs to 14 residues. V was pared by 6 bases and J by 3 bases, with 15 bases between. Germline CDR1 is MDHEN and CDR2 is SYDVKM. The CDR3 nucleotides are TGTGCCAGCAGAAGGCGCGAGGGTGGCTACGAGCAGTACTTC. Translated: CASRRREGGYEQYF.

V usage is TRBV4-1 and J usage is TRBJ2-3; 8 bases line up with TRBD2. The CDR3 has 14 amino acids. Trimming removed 6 bases from V and 5 bases from J; junction bases left unmatched: 7. Germline CDR1 reads MGHRA; CDR2 reads YSYEKL. As DNA, the CDR3 is TGCGCCAGCAGGCCAGCGGGGGCCGGAGATACGCAGTATTTT. Translated, it gives CASRPAGAGDTQYF.

The chain has TRBV6-6 and TRBJ1-1; 9 nucleotides align to TRBD1. V shed 6 bases and J 4 bases; nucleotides not matched to a gene: 6. Germline lookup yields CDR1 MNHNY and CDR2 SVGAGI (reference sequence). This CDR3 is built from 14 residues. The CDR3 reads CASSRETGGTEAFF. The DNA for the CDR3 is TGTGCCAGCAGCCGAGAGACAGGGGGCACTGAAGCTTTCTTT.

The V gene is TRBV5-4, the J gene TRBJ2-1; 12 positions match TRBD2. The CDR3 has 15 amino acids. The ends lost 4 bases at V and 6 bases at J; junction bases unmatched: 5. CDR1 is SGHNT, CDR2 YYREEE, per germline (reference sequence). CDR3 DNA sequence: TGTGCCAGCAGCGCCCGGACTAGCGGGGCCAATGAGCAGTTCTTC. The encoded protein is CASSARTSGANEQFF.

This chain connects TRBV3-1 (or the pseudogene TRBV3-2) to TRBJ2-5, with 13 bases fitting TRBD2. The ends lost 4 bases at V and 5 bases at J; junction bases unmatched: 10. Germline V CDR1 and CDR2: LGHDT, YNNKEL (reference sequence). The CDR3 length is 17 residues. The CDR3 bases are TGTGCCAGCAGCCTGTGGACTAGCGGGGGCGTTGGGGAGACCCAGTACTTC. This sequence encodes CASSLWTSGGVGETQYF.